A single sample gave rise to the 9 T cell receptor beta chains below, sequenced in a study of tissue T cells after allogeneic stem cell transplantation. This table comes from immunoSEQ multiplex PCR, and its TCRdb copy is limited to in-frame clones, with some not included. The sample consists of some 11,000 clones, around two fifths of them appearing once. Time point reported: mouse harvest day 7 after allogeneic transplant. Tail vein injection delivered 10^7 T-cell-depleted bone marrow cells and 10^6 splenic CD5+ T cells. Sequenced: skin. The receptors come from a female BALB/c mouse given C57BL/6 T cells with graft-versus-host disease after an allogeneic hematopoietic cell transplant.

Turning to this clone: Germline and genes here are mouse. The read halts 1 residue ahead of the CDR3 end, with the missing end drawn from the germline J gene. The chain couples TRBV13-1 to TRBJ2-2; D remains ambiguous. Trimming left V 2 bases short and J 7 bases short, with 9 bases between. The V gene's germline CDR1 is NSHNY and CDR2 SYGAGN. CDR3 length: 13 amino acids. The CDR3 is CASSEDGSGQLYF. The DNA read from the CDR3 is TGTGCCAGCAGTGAAGATGGAAGCGGGCAGCTCTAC.

With respect to this clone: Here the gene names and germline are mouse. The read terminates 1 residue before the CDR3 end, so the remaining end is supplied by the germline J gene. The genes are TRBV26 and TRBJ1-1; D is ambiguous. CDR3 size: 11 residues. V was pared by 3 bases and J by 5 bases, with 4 bases between. Germline CDR1 KGHPV, CDR2 FQNQEV (reference sequence). The CDR3 here is CASSLTTEVFF. CDR3 bases read: TGTGCCAGCAGTCTTACAACAGAAGTCTTC.

This clone has more than one count but fewer than ten. The germline and genes are mouse ones. Coverage ceases 1 residue before the CDR3 finishes, and the germline J gene fills in the end. The chain couples TRBV3 to TRBJ1-3; D is unclear. The CDR3 contains 12 residues. Germline V CDR1 and CDR2: SNHLY, FYNGKV (reference sequence). Trimming pared 5 bases from V and 2 bases from J, leaving 4 bases between. The part of the CDR3 DNA that was read is TGTGCCAGCAGCCCTGCTGGAAATACGCTCTAT. Protein sequence: CASSPAGNTLY. The entire CDR3 reads CASSPAGNTLYF.

Regarding this clone: Gene labels here are mouse ones. The read terminates 1 residue ahead of where the CDR3 ends, so the germline J gene completes it. The chain has TRBV3 and TRBJ2-1, with a weak D call TRBD1 (5 bases). Germline V gives CDR1 SNHLY, CDR2 FYNGKV (reference sequence). This CDR3 is 12 amino acids long. V was pared by 6 bases and J by 3 bases, with 6 bases between. The part of the CDR3 DNA that was read is TGTGCCAGCAGTGACAGCTATGCTGAGCAGTTC. Protein sequence: CASSDSYAEQF. The complete CDR3 protein is CASSDSYAEQFF. The full variable domain, with the rest looked up from reference TRBV3 and TRBJ2-1, is GPKVLQIPSHQIIDMGQMVTLNCDPVSNHLYFYWYKQILGQQMEFLVNFYNGKVMEKSKLFKDQFSVERPDGSYFTLKIQPTALEDSAVYFCASSDSYAEQFFGPGTRLTVL.

This clone came up a few times. Gene names denote mouse genes. The read halts 1 residue ahead of the CDR3 end, with the missing end drawn from the germline J gene. The V gene is TRBV26, the J gene TRBJ2-5; D gene ambiguous. Per the germline V gene, CDR1 is KGHPV and CDR2 is FQNQEV (reference sequence). The CDR3 length is 10 residues. Trimming pared 3 bases from V and 7 bases from J, leaving 2 bases between. CDR3 DNA (partial): TGTGCCAGCAGTCTAAACACCCAGTAC. It is translated as CASSLNTQY. The CDR3 reads in full as CASSLNTQYF.

This clone has more than one count but fewer than ten. Gene names denote mouse genes. The CDR3 end is not reached by the read, which stops 1 residue before it; the germline J gene fills it in. V gene TRBV12-1 combines with J gene TRBJ1-4, with TRBD1 matching over 10 bases. V lost 4 bases, J lost 3 bases, and 4 bases stayed unmatched. The germline V gene has CDR1 SGHSN and CDR2 HYEKVE. The CDR3 spans 15 residues. This CDR3 is CASSRQGAPNERLFF. The sequenced part of the CDR3 DNA is TGTGCCAGCTCCCGACAGGGGGCTCCCAACGAAAGATTATTT.

Sample share makes this clone medium-sized. These gene names are mouse names. The read ends 1 residue shy of where the CDR3 ends; the end is completed using the germline J gene. The V gene is TRBV19, the J gene TRBJ1-3; D not certain. This CDR3 has 14 amino acids. Germline V gene sequence: CDR1 FNHDT, CDR2 SITEND (reference sequence). V gave up 4 bases and J gave up 0 bases, with 8 bases separating them. The CDR3 spells CASSWAVSGNTLYF. CDR3 DNA, as far as it was read: TGTGCCAGCAGTTGGGCCGTTTCTGGAAATACGCTCTAT. The full variable domain, rest sourced from reference TRBV19 and TRBJ1-3, is GGIITQTPKFLIGQEGQKLTLKCQQNFNHDTMYWYRQDSGKGLRLIYYSITENDLQKGDLSEGYDASREKKSSFSLTVTSAQKNEMAVFLCASSWAVSGNTLYFGEGSRLIVV.

In its sample, this clone is medium-sized. Mouse names are used for the genes. The CDR3 end is not reached by the read, which stops 1 residue before it; the germline J gene fills it in. The genes are TRBV13-1 and TRBJ2-4, with 7 bases aligning to TRBD2. The germline V gene encodes CDR1 NSHNY and CDR2 SYGAGN. Losses at the gene ends were 3 bases for V and 0 bases for J; bases not matched to a gene: 1. The CDR3 is 14 residues long. CDR3 region: CASSGWGSQNTLYF. CDR3 DNA (partial): TGTGCCAGCAGTGGCTGGGGGAGTCAAAACACCTTGTAC.

This clone appeared a few times. Genes and germline are mouse. The CDR3 goes on 1 residue after the read ends, and that part is filled in from the germline J gene. V is TRBV19 and J is TRBJ1-1, with TRBD1 as a possible D gene (6 bases). The CDR3 totals 14 residues. The germline V and J ends were trimmed by 2 bases and 3 bases, with 11 bases remaining between them. Germline CDR1 and CDR2: FNHDT and SITEND (reference sequence). This CDR3 is CASSMGGRDTEVFF. CDR3 DNA (partial): TGTGCCAGCAGTATGGGGGGGCGCGACACAGAAGTCTTC. Using reference TRBV19 and TRBJ1-1 for the parts outside the CDR3, the full variable domain is GGIITQTPKFLIGQEGQKLTLKCQQNFNHDTMYWYRQDSGKGLRLIYYSITENDLQKGDLSEGYDASREKKSSFSLTVTSAQKNEMAVFLCASSMGGRDTEVFFGKGTRLTVV.